This TCR beta chain was captured by sequencing in a study of cytomegalovirus exposure and HLA in healthy donors. Broader study findings: Upon later analysis, TCR association rates were observed to vary by HLA locus, being highest for DRB1 and lowest for HLA-C. Certain sequence variants were highly shared and formed a cluster, and this cluster was likely a sequencing artifact.

PCR primers comprised 60 Vbeta and 13 Jbeta primers. Clones were sequenced by immunoSEQ multiplex PCR, and TCRdb holds only the in-frame ones, with some missing. The table lists 200,000 or so clones, roughly four fifths of them singletons. The CDR3 is made up of 17 amino acids. Trimming took 3 bases from V and 4 from J; bases not matched to a gene: 10. Germline CDR1 is MGHRA and CDR2 is YSYEKL. Details on this clone: Its antigen is unknown.

This chain connects TRBV4-1 to TRBJ2-1; the match to TRBD2 covers 9 bases. The sample consisted of PBMCs. This receptor was taken from a woman between 50 and 59 years old in good health and CMV-seropositive. CDR3 in amino acids: CASSQALAGAPYNEQFF. Written as DNA, the CDR3 is TGCGCCAGCAGCCAGGCCTTAGCGGGGGCTCCTTACAATGAGCAGTTCTTC.